The sequence of this T cell receptor (beta chain) was determined in a study of shared clonotypes between healthy human individuals. Assay: immunoSEQ multiplex PCR; the TCRdb copy retains only in-frame clones and omits some. This table has about 2.1 million clones, around 93% appearing once. Naive-designated CD8 cells lacked CD45RO, were positively enriched for CCR7, and omitted terminally differentiated effector memory CD45RA+ cells. This clone came up once. The V and J ends lost 0 bases and 9 bases, in that order; junction bases with no gene match: 5. Germline lookup yields CDR1 GTSNPN and CDR2 SVGIG (reference sequence). The CDR3 extends over 15 amino acids.

The source is a man aged 18-30 years in good health. Some clones in this sample may be carry-over from other donors' samples. V is TRBV30 and J is TRBJ1-6, with 10 bases that match TRBD1. The sequenced sample was naive CD8+ T cells from PBMCs. The CDR3 DNA reads TGTGCCTGGAGTGTAAGCGGGACAGGGGCTTCACCCCTCCACTTT. As protein: CAWSVSGTGASPLHF. The entire variable domain, with the rest obtained from reference TRBV30 and TRBJ1-6, is as follows: SQTIHQWPATLVQPVGSPLSLECTVEGTSNPNLYWYRQAAGRGLQLLFYSVGIGQISSEVPQNLSASRPQDRQFILSSKKLLLSDSGFYLCAWSVSGTGASPLHFGNGTRLTVT.